This T cell receptor (beta chain) was sequenced during a study of blood T cell repertoires in COVID-19. Study details: T cells, B-cell-depleted T cells, or PBMCs provided the cDNA or gDNA that served as material.

The germline V gene has CDR1 LGHNA and CDR2 YNFKEQ. CDR3 size: 13 residues. Trimming removed 3 bases at V and 6 bases at J, with 9 bases between. Repertoires were generated with immunoSEQ multiplex PCR, while TCRdb's copy carries only in-frame clones and drops some. The data hold around 370,000 clones, with around 90% observed a single time. The chain combines TRBV4-2 with TRBJ2-1, with D possibly TRBD1 on 5 matching bases. The sample comprised peripheral blood. The origin of this receptor is a man aged 18 to 30 with active or convalescent COVID-19. Written as DNA, the CDR3 is TGTGCCAGCAGCCATGAAACAGGCAATGAGCAGTTCTTC. Translation gives CASSHETGNEQFF.